This entry lists 11 T cell receptor beta chains sequenced from one sample in a study of T-cell memory formation after mild COVID-19. One entry per CDR3 protein results from TCRdb running MiXCR on the 5' RACE reads. The table lists about 560,000 distinct CDR3 sequences, roughly 21% of them singletons. Sample: PBMCs or a T cell subset sorted from them (not recorded which). The source of these receptors is an adult woman who had mild COVID-19 (a few samples of this study predate the infection). Cell type and time point are not known.

This sequence joins TRBV5-5 and TRBJ2-1; 8 bases map to TRBD2. V was pared by 2 bases and J by 2 bases, with 9 bases of the junction left unmatched. Per the germline V gene, CDR1 is SGHKS and CDR2 is YYEKEE (reference sequence). The CDR3 is 17 amino acids. The CDR3 coding sequence is TGTGCCAGCAGCTTACGACCCGTACTAGCGGCCTACAATGAGCAGTTCTTC. It specifies CASSLRPVLAAYNEQFF.

The rearrangement joins TRBV12-3 or TRBV12-4 to TRBJ1-1, with TRBD1 as a possible D gene (5 bases). The CDR3 runs to 16 residues. V was clipped by 5 bases and J by 7 bases, with 23 bases between them. CDR3: CASSLFVRGPPGEAFF. DNA of the CDR3: TGTGCCAGCAGTCTCTTCGTGAGGGGACCTCCGGGTGAAGCTTTCTTT.

The V and J genes are TRBV5-1 and TRBJ2-7; 7 bases are a match to TRBD2. The CDR3 loop spans 13 amino acids. CDR1 is SGHRS and CDR2 is YFSETQ in the germline V gene. The V and J ends lost 5 bases and 4 bases, in that order; junction bases with no gene match: 6. CDR3 nucleotides: TGCGCCAGCAGGGGAGCGGGGATATACGAGCAGTACTTC. This gives the protein CASRGAGIYEQYF.

The rearrangement links TRBV9 to TRBJ2-5; 10 positions match TRBD1. Germline V gene lookup returns CDR1 SGDLS and CDR2 YYNGEE. This CDR3 is built from 13 residues. V lost 7 bases to trimming and J lost 4 bases; unmatched junction nucleotides: 4. This chain's CDR3 is CASGDRGAETQYF. The CDR3 DNA reads as TGTGCCAGCGGGGACAGGGGTGCAGAGACCCAGTACTTC.

This clonotype turned up a few times. The chain carries TRBV6-2 or TRBV6-3 and TRBJ2-1; TRBD1 aligns across 7 bases. V gave up 5 bases and J gave up 8 bases; unmatched junction bases: 6. The CDR3 totals 13 residues. The V gene's germline CDR1 is MNHEY and CDR2 SVGEGT. CDR3 coding DNA: TGTGCCAGCAGTGACAGGGTTAAAGATGAGCAGTTCTTC. Protein sequence: CASSDRVKDEQFF.

This clonotype appeared a few times. This chain uses TRBV19 with TRBJ2-7, with D possibly TRBD1 on 6 matching bases. V was clipped by 6 bases and J by 2 bases, with 17 bases between them. CDR3 length: 15 amino acids. Per germline, CDR1 LNHDA and CDR2 SQIVND (reference sequence). The CDR3 is CASSPGHGPTYEQYF. CDR3 DNA: TGTGCCAGTAGCCCGGGACACGGCCCAACCTACGAGCAGTACTTC.

This clonotype was observed a handful of times. This sequence joins TRBV5-6 and TRBJ1-2; no reliable D call. The CDR3 totals 13 residues. V was shortened by 2 bases and J by 4 bases, with 9 bases between the two germline ends. Per germline, CDR1 SGHDT and CDR2 YYEEEE. In nucleotides, the CDR3 is TGTGCCAGCAGCTTAACAGAGTTCTATGGCTACACCTTC. Its protein is CASSLTEFYGYTF.

The J gene is TRBJ1-3, the V gene TRBV7-9, with D hard to call. Deletions cut 2 bases from V and 2 bases from J, with 13 bases between. The CDR3 contains 16 residues. Germline loops: CDR1 SEHNR, CDR2 FQNEAQ (reference sequence). The CDR3 spells CASSLINPVPGNTIYF. The CDR3 nucleotides are TGTGCCAGCAGCTTAATCAATCCCGTCCCTGGAAACACCATATATTTT. The full variable domain, its missing parts supplied by reference TRBV7-9 and TRBJ1-3, is DTGVSQNPRHKITKRGQNVTFRCDPISEHNRLYWYRQTLGQGPEFLTYFQNEAQLEKSRLLSDRFSAERPKGSFSTLEIQRTEQGDSAMYLCASSLINPVPGNTIYFGEGSWLTVV.

The J gene is TRBJ2-5, the V gene TRBV28, with 11 bases lining up with TRBD1. Looked up from germline, CDR1 is MDHEN and CDR2 is SYDVKM. The CDR3 consists of 14 residues. V lost 8 bases and J lost 7; bases outside the gene matches: 9. The CDR3 region has the DNA TGTGCCAGCGTCGCTCCCGGGACAGGGGGGACCCAGTACTTC. Its protein product is CASVAPGTGGTQYF. Full variable domain (rest looked up from reference TRBV28 and TRBJ2-5): DVKVTQSSRYLVKRTGEKVFLECVQDMDHENMFWYRQDPGLGLRLIYFSYDVKMKEKGDIPEGYSVSREKKERFSLILESASTNQTSMYLCASVAPGTGGTQYFGPGTRLLVL.

V and J are TRBV2 and TRBJ1-5, with 7 bases identical to TRBD1. After removal of 6 bases from V and 0 bases from J, the junction contained 5 bases not matched to a gene. Looked up from germline, CDR1 is SNHLY and CDR2 is FYNNEI. The CDR3 is 15 amino acids. The CDR3 protein is CASSLGQSSNQPQHF. CDR3 sequence (DNA): TGTGCCAGCAGCCTGGGACAGTCTAGCAATCAGCCCCAGCATTTT.

This chain uses TRBV7-8 with TRBJ2-5, with D maybe TRBD1 (5 bases). V dropped 3 bases and J dropped 2 bases, with 13 bases sitting between them. Germline assignment: CDR1 SGHVS and CDR2 FQNEAQ. The CDR3 covers 15 residues. The CDR3 spells CASSFFRQGQETQYF. As DNA, the CDR3 is TGTGCCAGCAGCTTTTTTAGGCAGGGACAAGAGACCCAGTACTTC.